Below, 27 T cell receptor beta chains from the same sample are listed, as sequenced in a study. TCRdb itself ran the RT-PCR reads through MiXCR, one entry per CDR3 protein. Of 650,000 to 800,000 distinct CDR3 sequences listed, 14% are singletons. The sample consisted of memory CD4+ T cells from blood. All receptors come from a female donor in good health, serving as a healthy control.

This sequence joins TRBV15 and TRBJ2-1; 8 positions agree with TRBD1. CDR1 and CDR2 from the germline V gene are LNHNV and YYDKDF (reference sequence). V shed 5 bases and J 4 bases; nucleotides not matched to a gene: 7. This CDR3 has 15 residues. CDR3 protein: CATSPDREFYNEQFF. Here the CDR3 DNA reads TGTGCCACCAGCCCGGACAGGGAGTTTTACAATGAGCAGTTCTTC.

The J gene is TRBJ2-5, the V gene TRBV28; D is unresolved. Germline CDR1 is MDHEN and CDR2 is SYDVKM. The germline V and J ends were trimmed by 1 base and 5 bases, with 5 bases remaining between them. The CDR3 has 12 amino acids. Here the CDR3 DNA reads TGTGCCAGCAGTTTATTGGTTGAGACCCAGTACTTC. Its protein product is CASSLLVETQYF.

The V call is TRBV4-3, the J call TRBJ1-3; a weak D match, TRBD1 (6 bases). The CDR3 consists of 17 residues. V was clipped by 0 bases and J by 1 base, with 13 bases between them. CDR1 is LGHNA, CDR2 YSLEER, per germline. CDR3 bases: TGCGCCAGCAGCCAAGATCGTGGGGGCCCATCTGGAAACACCATATATTTT. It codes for CASSQDRGGPSGNTIYF.

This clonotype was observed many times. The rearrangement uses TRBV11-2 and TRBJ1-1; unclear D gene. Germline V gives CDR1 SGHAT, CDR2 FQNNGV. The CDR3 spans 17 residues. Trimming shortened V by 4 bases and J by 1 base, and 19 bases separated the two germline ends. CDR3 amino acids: CASSSGRFTVTNTEAFF. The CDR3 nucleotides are TGTGCCAGCAGCTCCGGCAGGTTTACAGTGACGAACACTGAAGCTTTCTTT. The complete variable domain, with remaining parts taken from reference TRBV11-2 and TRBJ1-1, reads EAGVAQSPRYKIIEKRQSVAFWCNPISGHATLYWYQQILGQGPKLLIQFQNNGVVDDSQLPKDRFSAERLKGVDSTLKIQPAKLEDSAVYLCASSSGRFTVTNTEAFFGQGTRLTVV.

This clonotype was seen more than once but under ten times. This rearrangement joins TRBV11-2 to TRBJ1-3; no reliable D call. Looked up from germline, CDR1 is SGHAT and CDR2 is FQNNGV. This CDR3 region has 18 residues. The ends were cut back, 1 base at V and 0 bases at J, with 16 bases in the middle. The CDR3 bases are TGTGCCAGCAGCTTAGCTCCCCAGACCCTTTTCTCTGGAAACACCATATATTTT. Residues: CASSLAPQTLFSGNTIYF.

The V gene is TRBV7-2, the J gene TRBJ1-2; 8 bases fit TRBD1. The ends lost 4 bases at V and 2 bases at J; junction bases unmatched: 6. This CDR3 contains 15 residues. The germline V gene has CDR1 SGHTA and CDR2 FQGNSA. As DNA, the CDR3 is TGTGCCAGCAGCTCTACATGGACAGGGAACTATGGCTACACCTTC. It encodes CASSSTWTGNYGYTF. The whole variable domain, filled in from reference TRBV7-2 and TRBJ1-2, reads GAGVSQSPSNKVTEKGKDVELRCDPISGHTALYWYRQSLGQGLEFLIYFQGNSAPDKSGLPSDRFSAERTGGSVSTLTIQRTQQEDSAVYLCASSSTWTGNYGYTFGSGTRLTVV.

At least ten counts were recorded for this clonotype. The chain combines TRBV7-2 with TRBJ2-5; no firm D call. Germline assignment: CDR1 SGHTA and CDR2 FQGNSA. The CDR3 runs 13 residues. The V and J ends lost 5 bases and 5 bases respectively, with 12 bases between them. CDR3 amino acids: CASSTIPQETQYF. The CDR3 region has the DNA TGTGCCAGCAGCACAATTCCCCAGGAGACCCAGTACTTC. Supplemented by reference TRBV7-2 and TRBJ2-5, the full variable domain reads GAGVSQSPSNKVTEKGKDVELRCDPISGHTALYWYRQSLGQGLEFLIYFQGNSAPDKSGLPSDRFSAERTGGSVSTLTIQRTQQEDSAVYLCASSTIPQETQYFGPGTRLLVL.

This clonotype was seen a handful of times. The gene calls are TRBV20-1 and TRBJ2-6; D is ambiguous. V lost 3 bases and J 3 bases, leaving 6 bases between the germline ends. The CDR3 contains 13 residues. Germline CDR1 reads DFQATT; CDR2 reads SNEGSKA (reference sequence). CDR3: CSASSNGANVLTF. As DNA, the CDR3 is TGCAGTGCTAGCTCAAATGGGGCCAACGTCCTGACTTTC.

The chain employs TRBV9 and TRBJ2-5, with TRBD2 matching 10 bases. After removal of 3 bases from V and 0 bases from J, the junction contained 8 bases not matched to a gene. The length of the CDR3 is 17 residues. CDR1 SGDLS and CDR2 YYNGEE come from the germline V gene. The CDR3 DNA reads TGTGCCAGCAGCGCTTCACTAGCGGGAAGAGACCAAGAGACCCAGTACTTC. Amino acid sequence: CASSASLAGRDQETQYF.

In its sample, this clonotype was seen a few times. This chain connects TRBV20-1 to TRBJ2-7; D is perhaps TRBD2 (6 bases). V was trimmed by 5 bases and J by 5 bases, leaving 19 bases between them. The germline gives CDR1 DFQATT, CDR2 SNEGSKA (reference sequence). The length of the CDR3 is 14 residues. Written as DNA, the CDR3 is TGCAGTGCTGGGGGGTGGGACGCCCGGGACGAGCAGTACTTC. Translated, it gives CSAGGWDARDEQYF.

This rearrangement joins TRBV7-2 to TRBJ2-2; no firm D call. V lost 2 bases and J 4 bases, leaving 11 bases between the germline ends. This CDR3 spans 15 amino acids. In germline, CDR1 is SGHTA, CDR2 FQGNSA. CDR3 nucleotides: TGTGCCAGCAGCTTATACCGACTTACCACCGGGGAGCTGTTTTTT. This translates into CASSLYRLTTGELFF. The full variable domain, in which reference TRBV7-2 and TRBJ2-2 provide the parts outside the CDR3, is GAGVSQSPSNKVTEKGKDVELRCDPISGHTALYWYRQSLGQGLEFLIYFQGNSAPDKSGLPSDRFSAERTGGSVSTLTIQRTQQEDSAVYLCASSLYRLTTGELFFGEGSRLTVL.

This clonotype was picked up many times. CDR3 nucleotide sequence: TGTGCCAGCAGCTCTCAGACTAGCGGGATAGTAGATACGCAGTATTTT. Protein: CASSSQTSGIVDTQYF. The chain combines TRBV7-6 with TRBJ2-3, with TRBD2 matching over 11 bases. Unmatched junction bases numbered 8, after V lost 4 bases and J lost 5 bases. The germline V gene encodes CDR1 SGHVS and CDR2 FNYEAQ. This CDR3 has 16 amino acids.

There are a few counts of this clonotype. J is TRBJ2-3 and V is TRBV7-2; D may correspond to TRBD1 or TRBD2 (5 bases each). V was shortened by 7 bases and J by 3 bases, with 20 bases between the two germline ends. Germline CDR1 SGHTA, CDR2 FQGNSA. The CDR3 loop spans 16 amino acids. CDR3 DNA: TGTGCCAGCACCCTGGGGGTAGAAAGACGGACAGATACGCAGTATTTT. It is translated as CASTLGVERRTDTQYF.

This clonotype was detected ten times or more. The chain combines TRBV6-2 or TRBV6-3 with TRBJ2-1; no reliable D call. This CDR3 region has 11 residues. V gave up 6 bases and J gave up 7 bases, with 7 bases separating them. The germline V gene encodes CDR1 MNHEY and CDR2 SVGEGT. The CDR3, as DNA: TGTGCCAGCAGGTTAGGAAATGAGCAGTTCTTC. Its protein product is CASRLGNEQFF.

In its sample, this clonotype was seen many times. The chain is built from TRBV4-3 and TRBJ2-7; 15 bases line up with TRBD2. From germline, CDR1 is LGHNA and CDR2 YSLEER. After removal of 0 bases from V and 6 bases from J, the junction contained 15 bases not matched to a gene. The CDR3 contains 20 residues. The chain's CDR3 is CASSQDLSQGLAGGLGEQYF. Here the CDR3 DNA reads TGCGCCAGCAGCCAAGATCTCTCACAGGGACTAGCGGGAGGATTGGGCGAGCAGTACTTC.

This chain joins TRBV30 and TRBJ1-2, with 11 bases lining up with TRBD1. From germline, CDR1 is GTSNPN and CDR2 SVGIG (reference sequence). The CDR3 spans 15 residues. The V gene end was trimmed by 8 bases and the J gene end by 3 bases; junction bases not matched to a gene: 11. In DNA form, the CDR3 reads TGTGCCAGACGCGGACAGGGGGCGTTTCACTATGGCTACACCTTC. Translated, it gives CARRGQGAFHYGYTF.

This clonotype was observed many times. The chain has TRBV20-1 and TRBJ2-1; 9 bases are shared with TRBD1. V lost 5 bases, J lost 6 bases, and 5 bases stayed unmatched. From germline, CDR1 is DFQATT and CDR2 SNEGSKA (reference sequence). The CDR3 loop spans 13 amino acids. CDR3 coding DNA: TGCAGTGCTCCAAGACAGGGGGGCAATGAGCAGTTCTTC. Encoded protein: CSAPRQGGNEQFF.

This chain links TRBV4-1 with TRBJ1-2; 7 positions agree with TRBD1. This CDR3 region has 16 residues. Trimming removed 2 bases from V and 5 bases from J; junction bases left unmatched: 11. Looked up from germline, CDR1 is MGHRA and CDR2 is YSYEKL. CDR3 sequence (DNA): TGCGCCAGCAGCCAACCTACCGGACAGGATACTTATGGCTACACCTTC. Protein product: CASSQPTGQDTYGYTF.

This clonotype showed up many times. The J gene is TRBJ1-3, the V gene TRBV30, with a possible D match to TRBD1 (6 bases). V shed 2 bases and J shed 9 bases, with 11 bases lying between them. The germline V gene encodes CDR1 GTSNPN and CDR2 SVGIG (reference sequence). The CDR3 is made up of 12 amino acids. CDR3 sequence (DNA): TGTGCCTGGAGTCAGGGGTACGGCACCATATATTTT. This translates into CAWSQGYGTIYF.

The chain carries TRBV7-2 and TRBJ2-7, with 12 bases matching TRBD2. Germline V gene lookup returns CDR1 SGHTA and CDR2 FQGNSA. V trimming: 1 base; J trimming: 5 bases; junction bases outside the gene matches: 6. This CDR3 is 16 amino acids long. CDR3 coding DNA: TGTGCCAGCAGCTTAGGCCCGGGACTAGCGGGCCACGAGCAGTACTTC. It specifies CASSLGPGLAGHEQYF.

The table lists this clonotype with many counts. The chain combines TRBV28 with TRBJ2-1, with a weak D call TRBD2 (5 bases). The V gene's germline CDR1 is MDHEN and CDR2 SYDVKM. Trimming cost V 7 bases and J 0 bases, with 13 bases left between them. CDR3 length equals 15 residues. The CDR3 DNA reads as TGTGCCAGCATGGCGGACTCCAGCTCCTACAATGAGCAGTTCTTC. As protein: CASMADSSSYNEQFF.

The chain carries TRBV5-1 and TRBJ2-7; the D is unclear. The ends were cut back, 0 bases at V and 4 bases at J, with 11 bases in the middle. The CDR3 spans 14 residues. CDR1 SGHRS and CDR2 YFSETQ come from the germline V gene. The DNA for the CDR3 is TGCGCCAGCAGCTTGGACAATTTTCCGTACGAGCAGTACTTC. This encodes CASSLDNFPYEQYF.

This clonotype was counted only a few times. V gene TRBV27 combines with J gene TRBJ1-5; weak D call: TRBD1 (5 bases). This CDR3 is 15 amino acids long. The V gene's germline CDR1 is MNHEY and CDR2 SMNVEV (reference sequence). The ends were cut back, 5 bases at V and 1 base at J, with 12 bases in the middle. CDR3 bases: TGTGCCAGCAGTCTTGACAGACTCAGCAATCAGCCCCAGCATTTT. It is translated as CASSLDRLSNQPQHF.

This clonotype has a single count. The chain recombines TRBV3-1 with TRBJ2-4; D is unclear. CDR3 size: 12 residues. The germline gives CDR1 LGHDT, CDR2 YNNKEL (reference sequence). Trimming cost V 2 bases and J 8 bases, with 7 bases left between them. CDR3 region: CASSQFGHIQYF. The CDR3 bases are TGTGCCAGCAGCCAATTTGGACACATTCAGTACTTC.

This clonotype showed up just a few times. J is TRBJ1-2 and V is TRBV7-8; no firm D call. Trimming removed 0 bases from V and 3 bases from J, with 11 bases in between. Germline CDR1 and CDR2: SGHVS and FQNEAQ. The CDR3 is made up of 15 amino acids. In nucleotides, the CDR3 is TGTGCCAGCAGCTTAGCGGCGTCCTCGGACTATGGCTACACCTTC. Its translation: CASSLAASSDYGYTF. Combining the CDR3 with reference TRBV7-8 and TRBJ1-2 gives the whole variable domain GAGVSQSPRYKVAKRGQDVALRCDPISGHVSLFWYQQALGQGPEFLTYFQNEAQLDKSGLPSDRFFAERPEGSVSTLKIQRTQQEDSAVYLCASSLAASSDYGYTFGSGTRLTVV.

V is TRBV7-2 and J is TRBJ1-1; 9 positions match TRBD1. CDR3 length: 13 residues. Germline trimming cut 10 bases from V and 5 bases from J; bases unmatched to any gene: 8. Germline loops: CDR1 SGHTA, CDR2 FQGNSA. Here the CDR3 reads CATMGTGWTEAFF. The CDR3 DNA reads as TGTGCCACCATGGGGACAGGGTGGACTGAAGCTTTCTTT.

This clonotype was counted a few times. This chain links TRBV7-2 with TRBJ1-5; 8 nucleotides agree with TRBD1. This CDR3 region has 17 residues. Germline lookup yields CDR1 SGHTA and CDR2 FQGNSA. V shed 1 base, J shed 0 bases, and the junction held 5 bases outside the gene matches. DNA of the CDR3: TGTGCCAGCAGCTTAGATCAGGGGGCGCATAGCAATCAGCCCCAGCATTTT. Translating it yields CASSLDQGAHSNQPQHF.